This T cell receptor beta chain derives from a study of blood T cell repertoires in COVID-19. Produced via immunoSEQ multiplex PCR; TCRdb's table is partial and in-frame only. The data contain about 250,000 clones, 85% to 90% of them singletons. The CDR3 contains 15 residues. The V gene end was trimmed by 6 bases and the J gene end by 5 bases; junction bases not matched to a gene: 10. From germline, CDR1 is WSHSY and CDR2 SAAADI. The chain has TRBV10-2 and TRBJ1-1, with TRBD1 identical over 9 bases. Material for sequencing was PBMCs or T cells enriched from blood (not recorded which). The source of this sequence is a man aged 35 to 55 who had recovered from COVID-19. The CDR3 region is CASRVEGTGRTEAFF. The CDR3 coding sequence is TGCGCCAGCAGGGTGGAGGGGACAGGGAGAACTGAAGCTTTCTTT.